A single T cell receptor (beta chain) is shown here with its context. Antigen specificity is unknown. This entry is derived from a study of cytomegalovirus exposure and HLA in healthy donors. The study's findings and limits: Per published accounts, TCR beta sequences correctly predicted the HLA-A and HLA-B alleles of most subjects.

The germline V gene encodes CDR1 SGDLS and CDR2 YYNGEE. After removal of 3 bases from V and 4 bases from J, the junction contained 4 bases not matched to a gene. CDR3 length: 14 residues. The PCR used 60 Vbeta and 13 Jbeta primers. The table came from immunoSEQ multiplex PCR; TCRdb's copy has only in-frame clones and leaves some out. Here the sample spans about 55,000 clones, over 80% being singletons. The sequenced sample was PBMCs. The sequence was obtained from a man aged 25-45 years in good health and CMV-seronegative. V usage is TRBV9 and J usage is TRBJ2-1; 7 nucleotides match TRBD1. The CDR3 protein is CASSDRDRYNEQFF. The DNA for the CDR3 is TGTGCCAGCAGCGATCGGGACAGATACAATGAGCAGTTCTTC.